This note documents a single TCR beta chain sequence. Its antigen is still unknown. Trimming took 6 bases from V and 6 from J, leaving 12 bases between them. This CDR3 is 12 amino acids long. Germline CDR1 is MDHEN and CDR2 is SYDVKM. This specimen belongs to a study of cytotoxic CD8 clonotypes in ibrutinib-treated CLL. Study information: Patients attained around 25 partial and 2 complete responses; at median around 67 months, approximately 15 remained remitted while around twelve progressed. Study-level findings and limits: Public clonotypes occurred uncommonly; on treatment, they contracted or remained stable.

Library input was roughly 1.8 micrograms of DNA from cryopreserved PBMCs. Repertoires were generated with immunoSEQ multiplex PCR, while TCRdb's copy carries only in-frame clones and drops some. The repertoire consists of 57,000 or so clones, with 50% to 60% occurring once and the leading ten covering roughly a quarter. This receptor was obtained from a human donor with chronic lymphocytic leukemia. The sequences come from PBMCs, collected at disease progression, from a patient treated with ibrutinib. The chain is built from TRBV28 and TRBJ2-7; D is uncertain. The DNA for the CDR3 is TGTGCCAGCAGCGGTTGGACCCGCGAGCAGTACTTC. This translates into CASSGWTREQYF.